This T cell receptor beta chain is drawn from a study of blood T cells in healthy people across ages (dated by TCRdb to 2014 to 2015). Turning to the overall study: In model experiments, template switching captured roughly one uniquely barcoded TCR beta cDNA molecule for every two T cells. The study measured age-related changes in TCR beta repertoire diversity using deep sequencing normalized with unique cDNA molecular identifiers. The donors were split into four age groups: young (average around 17 years), middle-aged (39), aged (62) and long-lived (roughly 80). To avoid experimental bias, donors of different ages were spread randomly across the sequencing lanes. The study analyzed two additional independent replicas of 1 million unique cDNA reads from the same blood draw for two donors, one aged 18 to 29 and one aged 80 or older.

The donors were some 39 Caucasian individuals from Russia, aged roughly 6 to 100 years, who were systemically healthy. Around 10 milliliters of peripheral blood were drawn from each donor into EDTA-treated Vacutainer tubes. Ficoll-Paque density-gradient centrifugation was used to isolate PBMCs, with at least 6 million per sample. Total RNA, at least 5 micrograms per sample, was extracted from PBMCs with Trizol reagent. For every donor, flow cytometry on a PBMC aliquot measured the percentage of naive CD45RAhigh/CD27high T cells. The library was obtained by 5' RACE. TCRdb records Illumina HiSeq 2500 as the sequencer. The second PCR ran for roughly 7 to 11 cycles and used a J-beta primer mix along with a sample-barcoded 5' primer. A unique molecular identifier was introduced onto each TCR beta cDNA molecule by a template-switch 5' adaptor carrying 12 random nucleotides. Each sample yielded at least 2.5 million CDR3-containing paired-end reads. All of the RNA was converted into first-strand cDNA using the Mint cDNA synthesis kit, with a TRBC-specific oligonucleotide serving as the primer. Following uracil-DNA glycosylase treatment, all cDNA underwent a first 18-cycle PCR with the universal primers M1SS and BC2_uni_R. As for how the authors treated the data: For normalization, 1 million high-quality reads were randomly selected from each sample, with every read carrying a distinct molecular identifier. Reads sharing molecular identifiers were discarded rather than binned into consensus sequences. MiTCR, run with a Q25 quality threshold and the strictest error-elimination algorithm, handled CDR3 identification, clonotype clustering and error correction. A nonparametric unseen species model using Euler transformation provided a lower-bound estimate of total TCR beta diversity. TCRdb cleaned the public reads at Q25 with fastp, built clones with MiXCR and kept in-frame beta chains. Rows are combined by CDR3 protein, so each entry shows the most common genes and DNA. TCRdb assigned the V and J calls; the authors' analysis was not used. This sample has 920,000 or so distinct CDR3 sequences in its table, and under 45% of those were observed once. Of the sample, under 20% is held by the ten largest clones.

This clonotype was found a few times. The target of this receptor is not known. The record has no base qualities; no much larger clone is one base away. Trimming removed 5 bases from V and 5 bases from J, leaving 18 bases between the germline ends. From a lookup of the germline V gene (reference sequence), CDR1 and CDR2 are SSHAT and FNYEAQ. The cysteine opens and the phenylalanine closes a CDR3 of 15 amino acids. Just CDR3 DNA is preserved here, 45 bases in frame from base 1. General study outcomes and caveats: Donor CMV infection status was unknown, potentially confounding age-related changes in expanded clonotypes. A strong correlation was found between observed TCR beta diversity and the percentage of naive T cells measured by flow cytometry. Estimates of total diversity based on one million sequenced T cells were regarded as lower bounds and as underestimates. Bulk unsorted PBMC profiling prevented conclusive comparison of naive and antigen-experienced compartments. Compared with the aged group, the long-lived group had more naive CD4+ T cells, fewer expanded clones and increased TCR diversity, suggesting age selection. Observed TCR beta diversity per million T cells fell roughly linearly with age, and a significant reduction was already apparent by age roughly 40.

The sequencing sample was made of blood. The receptor's source is a woman aged 55-70 years in good health. Recombination connected TRBV7-7 to TRBJ2-5, and TRBD2 may be the D gene, going by 5 matching bases. For the CDR3, the sequence is CASSGQTRAGETQYF. The base sequence is TGTGCCAGCAGCGGCCAGACTCGGGCGGGCGAGACCCAGTACTTC.